The entry below describes one TCR beta chain. Its antigen remains unknown. This entry belongs to a study of identical twins. General observations from the study: Out-of-frame TCR alpha sharing in monozygotic twins exceeded recombination model predictions.

TCRdb reprocessed the 5' RACE reads via MiXCR and lists one record per CDR3 protein. The table includes 350,000 to 500,000 distinct CDR3 sequences, approximately 17% detected once. This CDR3 comprises 14 residues. V lost 5 bases, J lost 0 bases, and 4 bases stayed unmatched. The sample taken for sequencing was naive T cells sorted from blood. This TCR came from a man aged 50-60 years in good health. The chain recombines TRBV12-3 or TRBV12-4 with TRBJ2-7; TRBD2 aligns across 7 bases. In DNA, the CDR3 is TGTGCCAGCAGTGCCCGGGACTACTCCTACGAGCAGTACTTC. Its protein product is CASSARDYSYEQYF.